The clone carrying this TCR beta chain was seen repeatedly, ten times or more. As yet, its antigen is unknown. The related graft donor's blood sample was taken on the day of bone marrow donation. The table came from immunoSEQ multiplex PCR; TCRdb's copy has only in-frame clones and leaves some out. Observed in the sample are about 40,000 clones, none of them singletons. This entry comes from a study of T cells after posttransplantation cyclophosphamide. Whole-study findings and limits: Tissue-infiltrating T cells from skin or gut overlapped little with blood T cells. Recipient CMV seropositivity and CMV reactivation strongly tracked TRB clonality. Later blood repertoires were often dominated by clones from the donor CD8+ memory compartment.

The V end was cut by 4 bases, the J end by 0 bases, with 10 bases between. CDR3 length equals 15 residues. Germline loops: CDR1 LNHDA, CDR2 SQIVND (reference sequence). Sequencing input: PBMCs. The rearrangement uses TRBV19 and TRBJ1-5; no clear D. This clonotype was obtained from a woman in her fifties or sixties in good health and a related stem cell transplant donor. Here the CDR3 DNA reads TGTGCCAGTAGTACCCGACGGGTTAGCAATCAGCCCCAGCATTTT. Translated, it gives CASSTRRVSNQPQHF.